This T cell receptor beta chain emerged from a study of early T cells in non-severe SARS-CoV-2 infection. On the study more broadly: Chains from this unsorted whole-blood bulk RNA could not be paired. Study-wide findings and caveats: VDJdb matching, biased toward anti-spike CD8 responses, missed private and CD4 specificities.

CDR1 and CDR2 from the germline V gene are SGDLS and YYNGEE. The CDR3 covers 14 residues. Between the trimmed V and J ends, which lost 0 bases and 1 base, there was a span of 7 bases. This clonotype was recorded a few times. No antigen is known for it. Individual cDNA molecules carried attached unique molecular identifiers. TCRdb itself ran the 5' RACE reads through MiXCR, one entry per CDR3 protein. Among around 65,000 distinct CDR3 sequences listed, roughly 12% were seen once. Sequenced here: whole blood, sampled at baseline. This receptor was identified in an adult who was a healthcare worker with PCR-confirmed SARS-CoV-2 infection or an uninfected control (not recorded which). This chain links TRBV9 with TRBJ1-1; no clear D gene. DNA for the CDR3: TGTGCCAGCAGCGTAGGTGACGGGAACACTGAAGCTTTCTTT. Translation: CASSVGDGNTEAFF.